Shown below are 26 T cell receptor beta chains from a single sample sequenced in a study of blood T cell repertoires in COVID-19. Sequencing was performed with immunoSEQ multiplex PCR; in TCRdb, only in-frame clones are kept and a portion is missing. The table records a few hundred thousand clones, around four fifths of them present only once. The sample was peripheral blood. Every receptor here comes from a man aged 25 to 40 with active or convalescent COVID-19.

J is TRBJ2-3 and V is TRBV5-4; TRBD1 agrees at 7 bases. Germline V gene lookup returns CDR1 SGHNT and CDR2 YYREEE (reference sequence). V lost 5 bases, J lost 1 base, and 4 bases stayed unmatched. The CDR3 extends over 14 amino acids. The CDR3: CASRRDSGTDTQYF. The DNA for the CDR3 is TGTGCCAGCAGACGGGACAGTGGCACAGATACGCAGTATTTT. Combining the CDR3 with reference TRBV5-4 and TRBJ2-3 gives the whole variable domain ETGVTQSPTHLIKTRGQQVTLRCSSQSGHNTVSWYQQALGQGPQFIFQYYREEENGRGNFPPRFSGLQFPNYSSELNVNALELDDSALYLCASRRDSGTDTQYFGPGTRLTVL.

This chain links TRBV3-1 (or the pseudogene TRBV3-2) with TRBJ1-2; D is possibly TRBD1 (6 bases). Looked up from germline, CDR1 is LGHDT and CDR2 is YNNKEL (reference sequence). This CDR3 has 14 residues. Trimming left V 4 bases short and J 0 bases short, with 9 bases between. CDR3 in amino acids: CASSPRTANYGYTF. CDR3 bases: TGTGCCAGCAGCCCTAGGACAGCTAACTATGGCTACACCTTC.

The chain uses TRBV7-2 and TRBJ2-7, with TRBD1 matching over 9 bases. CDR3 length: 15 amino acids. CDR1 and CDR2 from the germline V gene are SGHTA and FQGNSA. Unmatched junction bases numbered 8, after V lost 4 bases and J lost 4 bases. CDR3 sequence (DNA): TGTGCCAGCAGCTCCCCGACAGGGGGGCATTACGAGCAGTACTTC. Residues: CASSSPTGGHYEQYF.

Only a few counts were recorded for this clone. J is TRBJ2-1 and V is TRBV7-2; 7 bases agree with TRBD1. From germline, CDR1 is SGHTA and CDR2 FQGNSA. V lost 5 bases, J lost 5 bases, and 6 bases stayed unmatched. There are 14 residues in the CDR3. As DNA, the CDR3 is TGTGCCAGCAGCCCGACGACAGGGAACAATGAGCAGTTCTTC. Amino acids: CASSPTTGNNEQFF.

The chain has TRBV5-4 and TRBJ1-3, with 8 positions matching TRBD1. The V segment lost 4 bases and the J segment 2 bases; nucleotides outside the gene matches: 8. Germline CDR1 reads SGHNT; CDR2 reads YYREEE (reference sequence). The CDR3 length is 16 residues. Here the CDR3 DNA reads TGTGCCAGCAGCCTAGGACAGGGTAGAACTGGAAACACCATATATTTT. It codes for CASSLGQGRTGNTIYF.

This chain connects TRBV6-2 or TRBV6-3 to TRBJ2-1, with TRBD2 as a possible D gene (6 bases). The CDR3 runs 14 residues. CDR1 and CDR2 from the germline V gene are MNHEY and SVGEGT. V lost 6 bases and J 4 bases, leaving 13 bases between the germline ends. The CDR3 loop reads CASSPGLAYNEQFF. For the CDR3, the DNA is TGTGCCAGCAGCCCAGGGCTAGCGTACAATGAGCAGTTCTTC.

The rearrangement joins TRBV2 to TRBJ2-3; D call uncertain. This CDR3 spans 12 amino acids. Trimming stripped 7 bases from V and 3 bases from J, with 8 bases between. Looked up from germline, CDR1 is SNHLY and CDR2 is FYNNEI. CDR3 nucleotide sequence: TGTGCCAGCACCCTGACAACAGATACGCAGTATTTT. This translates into CASTLTTDTQYF.

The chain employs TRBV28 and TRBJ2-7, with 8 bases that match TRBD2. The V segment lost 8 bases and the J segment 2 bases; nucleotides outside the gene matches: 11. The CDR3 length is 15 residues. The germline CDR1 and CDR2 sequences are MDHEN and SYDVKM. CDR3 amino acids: CASRIQRGNTYEQYF. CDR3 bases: TGTGCCAGCCGTATACAGCGGGGGAATACCTACGAGCAGTACTTC.

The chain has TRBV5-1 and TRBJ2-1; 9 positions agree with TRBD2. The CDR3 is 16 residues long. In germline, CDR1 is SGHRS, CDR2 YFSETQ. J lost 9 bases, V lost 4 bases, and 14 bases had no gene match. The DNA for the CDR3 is TGCGCCAGCAGCCCCAACCGGCGGGAGGGCCTCGGTGAGCAGTTCTTC. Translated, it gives CASSPNRREGLGEQFF.

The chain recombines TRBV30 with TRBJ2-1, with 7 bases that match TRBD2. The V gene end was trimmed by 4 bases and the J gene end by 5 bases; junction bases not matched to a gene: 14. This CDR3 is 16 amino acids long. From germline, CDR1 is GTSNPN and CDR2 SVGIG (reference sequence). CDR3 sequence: CAWKNRGLADNNEQFF. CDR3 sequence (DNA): TGTGCCTGGAAGAACCGGGGTCTAGCGGACAACAATGAGCAGTTCTTC. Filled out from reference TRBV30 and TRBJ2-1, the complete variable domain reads SQTIHQWPATLVQPVGSPLSLECTVEGTSNPNLYWYRQAAGRGLQLLFYSVGIGQISSEVPQNLSASRPQDRQFILSSKKLLLSDSGFYLCAWKNRGLADNNEQFFGPGTRLTVL.

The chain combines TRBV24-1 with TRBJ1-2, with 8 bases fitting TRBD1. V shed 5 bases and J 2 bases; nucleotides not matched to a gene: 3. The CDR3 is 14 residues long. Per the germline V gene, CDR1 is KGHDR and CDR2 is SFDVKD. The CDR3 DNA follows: TGTGCCACCAGTGGGGCAGGGGGCAACTATGGCTACACCTTC. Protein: CATSGAGGNYGYTF.

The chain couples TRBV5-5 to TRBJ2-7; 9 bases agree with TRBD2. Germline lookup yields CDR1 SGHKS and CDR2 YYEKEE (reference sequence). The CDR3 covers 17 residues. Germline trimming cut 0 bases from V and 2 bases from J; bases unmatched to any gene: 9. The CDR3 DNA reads TGTGCCAGCAGCTTGGCCGGGGCGGGAGGGGACCCCTACGAGCAGTACTTC. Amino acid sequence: CASSLAGAGGDPYEQYF.

Here the CDR3 reads CATSDPTSGSIDEQFF. The CDR3 region has the DNA TGTGCCACCAGTGACCCGACTAGCGGTTCCATCGACGAGCAGTTCTTC. The chain joins TRBV24-1 to TRBJ2-1, with TRBD2 matching over 9 bases. CDR1 and CDR2 (germline): KGHDR, SFDVKD. The CDR3 is 16 residues long. The J segment lost 10 bases and the V segment lost 4 bases, leaving 13 bases of the junction unmatched.

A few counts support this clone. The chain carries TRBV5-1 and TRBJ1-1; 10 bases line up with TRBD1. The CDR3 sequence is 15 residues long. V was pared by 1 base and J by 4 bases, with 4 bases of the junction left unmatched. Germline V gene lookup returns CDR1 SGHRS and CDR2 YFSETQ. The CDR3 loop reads CASSLRQGAATEAFF. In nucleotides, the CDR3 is TGCGCCAGCAGCTTGCGACAGGGGGCCGCCACTGAAGCTTTCTTT.

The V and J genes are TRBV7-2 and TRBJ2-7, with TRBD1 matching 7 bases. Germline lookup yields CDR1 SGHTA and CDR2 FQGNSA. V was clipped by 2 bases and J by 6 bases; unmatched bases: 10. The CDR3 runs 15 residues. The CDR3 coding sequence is TGTGCCAGCAGCTTAAGGGGACAGCAGAGCGGCGAGCAGTACTTC. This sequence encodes CASSLRGQQSGEQYF.

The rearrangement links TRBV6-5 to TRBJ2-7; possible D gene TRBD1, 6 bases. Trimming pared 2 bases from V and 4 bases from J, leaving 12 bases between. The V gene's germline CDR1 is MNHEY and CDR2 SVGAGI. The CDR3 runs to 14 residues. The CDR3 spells CASSYGGRDYEQYF. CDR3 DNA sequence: TGTGCCAGCAGTTACGGGGGCAGAGATTACGAGCAGTACTTC.

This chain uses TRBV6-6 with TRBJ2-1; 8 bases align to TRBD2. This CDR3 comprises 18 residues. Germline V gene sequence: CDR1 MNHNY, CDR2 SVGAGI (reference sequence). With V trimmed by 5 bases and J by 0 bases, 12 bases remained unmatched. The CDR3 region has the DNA TGTGCCAGCAGTCCGCCCCGGGGGGGGCCGAGCTCCTACAATGAGCAGTTCTTC. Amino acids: CASSPPRGGPSSYNEQFF.

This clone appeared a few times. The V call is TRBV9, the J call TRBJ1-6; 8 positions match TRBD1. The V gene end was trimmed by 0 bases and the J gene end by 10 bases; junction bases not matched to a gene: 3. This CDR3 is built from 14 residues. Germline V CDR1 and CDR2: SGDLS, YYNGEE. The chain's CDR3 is CASSVAGGGSPLHF. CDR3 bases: TGTGCCAGCAGCGTAGCAGGGGGCGGGTCACCCCTCCACTTT.

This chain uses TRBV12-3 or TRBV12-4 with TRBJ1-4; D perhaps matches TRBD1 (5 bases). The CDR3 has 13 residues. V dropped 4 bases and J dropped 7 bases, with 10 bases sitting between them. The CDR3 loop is CASSWMGGEKLFF. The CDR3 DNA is TGTGCCAGCAGTTGGATGGGGGGTGAAAAACTGTTTTTT.

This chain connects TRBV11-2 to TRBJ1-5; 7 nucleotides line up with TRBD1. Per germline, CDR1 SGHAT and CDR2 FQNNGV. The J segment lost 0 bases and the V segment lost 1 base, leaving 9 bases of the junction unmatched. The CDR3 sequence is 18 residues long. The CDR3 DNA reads TGTGCCAGCAGCTTAGCACCATCGGGACAGCATAGCAATCAGCCCCAGCATTTT. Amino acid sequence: CASSLAPSGQHSNQPQHF.

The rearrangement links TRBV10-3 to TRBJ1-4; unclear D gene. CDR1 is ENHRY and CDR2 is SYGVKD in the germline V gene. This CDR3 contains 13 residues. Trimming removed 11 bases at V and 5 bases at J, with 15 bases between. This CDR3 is CAVGSRVNEKLFF. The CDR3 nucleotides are TGTGCCGTGGGGAGCAGAGTCAATGAAAAACTGTTTTTT.

The CDR3 sequence is CATSEASGGEQFF. In nucleotides, the CDR3 is TGTGCCACCAGTGAAGCTAGCGGGGGTGAGCAGTTCTTC. The genes are TRBV24-1 and TRBJ2-1, with TRBD2 matching 10 bases. Germline V gene lookup returns CDR1 KGHDR and CDR2 SFDVKD. The CDR3 sequence is 13 residues long. Trimming at V came to 4 bases and at J to 9 bases, leaving 2 bases not matched to a gene.

CDR3 coding DNA: TGTGCCAGCCTTGGACAGGGAGCCGGGGAGCTGTTTTTT. Residues: CASLGQGAGELFF. The gene calls are TRBV2 and TRBJ2-2; 8 nucleotides align to TRBD1. The length of the CDR3 is 13 residues. Germline V gives CDR1 SNHLY, CDR2 FYNNEI. With 8 bases clipped from V and 6 bases from J, the junction kept 5 bases outside the gene matches.

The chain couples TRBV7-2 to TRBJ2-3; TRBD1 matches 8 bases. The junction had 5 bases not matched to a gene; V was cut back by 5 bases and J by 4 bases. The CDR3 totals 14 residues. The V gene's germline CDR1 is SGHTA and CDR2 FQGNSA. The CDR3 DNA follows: TGTGCCAGCAGCCCTGGACAGGGCGCAGATACGCAGTATTTT. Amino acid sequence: CASSPGQGADTQYF.

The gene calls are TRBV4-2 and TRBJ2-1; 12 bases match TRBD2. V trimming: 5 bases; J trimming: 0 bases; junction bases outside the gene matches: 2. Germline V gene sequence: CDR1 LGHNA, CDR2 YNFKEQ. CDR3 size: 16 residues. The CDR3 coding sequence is TGTGCCAGCAGCGGACTAGCGGGATACTCCTACAATGAGCAGTTCTTC. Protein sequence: CASSGLAGYSYNEQFF.

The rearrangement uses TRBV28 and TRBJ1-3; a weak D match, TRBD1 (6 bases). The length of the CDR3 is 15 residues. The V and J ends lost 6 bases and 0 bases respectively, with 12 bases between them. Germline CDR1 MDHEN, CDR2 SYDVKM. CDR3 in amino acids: CASSPHRASGNTIYF. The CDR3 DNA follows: TGTGCCAGCAGCCCCCACAGGGCCTCTGGAAACACCATATATTTT.